The 32 T cell receptor beta chains listed next were all sequenced from one sample in a study of cytomegalovirus exposure and HLA in healthy donors. Primers for the PCR totalled 60 Vbeta and 13 Jbeta. TCRdb keeps only in-frame clones here, not all; method: immunoSEQ multiplex PCR. The table shows about 120,000 clones, with around three quarters occurring only once. The sample was PBMCs. These receptors were taken from a woman in her twenties or thirties in good health and CMV-seropositive.

The chain is built from TRBV5-1 and TRBJ2-7; TRBD2 is a possible D gene (5 bases). The CDR3 is 15 residues long. The V and J ends lost 2 bases and 2 bases respectively, with 14 bases between them. CDR1 is SGHRS, CDR2 YFSETQ, per germline. CDR3 nucleotide sequence: TGCGCCAGCAGCTTATACGGTAGCGACGCCTACGAGCAGTACTTC. It encodes CASSLYGSDAYEQYF. The whole variable domain, filled in from reference TRBV5-1 and TRBJ2-7, reads KAGVTQTPRYLIKTRGQQVTLSCSPISGHRSVSWYQQTPGQGLQFLFEYFSETQRNKGNFPGRFSGRQFSNSRSEMNVSTLELGDSALYLCASSLYGSDAYEQYFGPGTRLTVT.

Only a few counts were recorded for this clone. The chain carries TRBV5-1 and TRBJ2-3; TRBD2 matches 9 bases. Unmatched junction bases numbered 6, after V lost 0 bases and J lost 4 bases. Germline CDR1 reads SGHRS; CDR2 reads YFSETQ. CDR3 length: 16 amino acids. In DNA, the CDR3 is TGCGCCAGCAGCTTGGTGGGACTAGCTAGCGCAGATACGCAGTATTTT. Translating it yields CASSLVGLASADTQYF.

Points on this clone: At one boundary the junction diverges from the germline segment, which might be a read error. The chain joins TRBV7-8 to TRBJ1-2, with TRBD1 matching 7 bases. The germline V gene encodes CDR1 SGHVS and CDR2 FQNEAQ. The CDR3 extends over 13 amino acids. The chain's CDR3 is CASTLDRANGYTF. The CDR3 nucleotides read TGTGCCAGCACCTTAGACAGGGCGAATGGCTACACCTTC.

J is TRBJ2-7 and V is TRBV11-2; TRBD1 matches at 7 bases. V dropped 8 bases and J dropped 4; count of bases not matched to a gene: 17. Germline loops: CDR1 SGHAT, CDR2 FQNNGV. The CDR3 runs to 16 residues. CDR3 sequence: CASPQTMGQGVYEQYF. Written as DNA, the CDR3 is TGTGCCAGCCCGCAAACCATGGGGCAGGGGGTTTACGAGCAGTACTTC.

The J gene is TRBJ2-1, the V gene TRBV6-6; unclear D gene. Germline V gene data show CDR1 as MNHNY and CDR2 as SVGAGI (reference sequence). The CDR3 length is 13 residues. V was pared by 4 bases and J by 8 bases, with 12 bases between. The CDR3 loop is CASSSSPPYEQFF. CDR3 sequence (DNA): TGTGCCAGCAGTTCGTCCCCCCCCTATGAGCAGTTCTTC.

The chain links TRBV5-6 to TRBJ2-7; 7 nucleotides align to TRBD1. There are 16 residues in the CDR3. Trimming at V came to 4 bases and at J to 2 bases, leaving 12 bases not matched to a gene. The V gene's germline CDR1 is SGHDT and CDR2 YYEEEE. The CDR3 nucleotides read TGTGCCAGCAGCGCAGGTCCCGGGACAGATACCTACGAGCAGTACTTC. It yields the protein CASSAGPGTDTYEQYF.

The sample holds a few counts of this clone. CDR3 bases: TGCGCCAGCAGCACAACGGGGAACACTGAAGCTTTCTTT. This sequence encodes CASSTTGNTEAFF. The V gene is TRBV5-1, the J gene TRBJ1-1; D is undetermined. This CDR3 comprises 13 residues. The V and J ends lost 4 bases and 1 base respectively, with 8 bases between them. The V gene's germline CDR1 is SGHRS and CDR2 YFSETQ.

The sample holds a few counts of this clone. This specimen includes other DNA sequences encoding the same CDR3. The chain is built from TRBV6-5 and TRBJ1-1; possibly TRBD1 for D (5 bases). V was cut by 4 bases and J by 1 base, with 10 bases left in between. Germline V gene lookup returns CDR1 MNHEY and CDR2 SVGAGI. The CDR3 spans 14 residues. The CDR3 sequence is CASSSGTANTEAFF. CDR3 DNA sequence: TGTGCCAGCAGTTCCGGGACTGCGAACACTGAAGCTTTCTTT.

The chain employs TRBV25-1 and TRBJ1-1, with a tentative D call TRBD1 (5 bases). With 3 bases removed from V and 4 bases from J, the gap between germline ends came to 12 bases. Germline V gene sequence: CDR1 MGHDK, CDR2 SYGVNS. The CDR3 runs to 14 residues. The CDR3 nucleotides read TGTGCCAGCAGTGATACTGCAGGGATCACTGAAGCTTTCTTT. Its protein is CASSDTAGITEAFF.

The J gene is TRBJ1-1, the V gene TRBV19; 10 positions agree with TRBD1. Looked up from germline, CDR1 is LNHDA and CDR2 is SQIVND (reference sequence). The CDR3 extends over 16 amino acids. Losses at the gene ends were 8 bases for V and 0 bases for J; bases not matched to a gene: 9. In DNA, the CDR3 is TGTGCCAGTCCCAGACCGGGACAGGGGATGAACACTGAAGCTTTCTTT. Amino acids: CASPRPGQGMNTEAFF.

V usage is TRBV19 and J usage is TRBJ1-4, with 10 bases that match TRBD1. J lost 5 bases, V lost 5 bases, and 5 bases had no gene match. The germline CDR1 and CDR2 sequences are LNHDA and SQIVND (reference sequence). This CDR3 is built from 15 residues. CDR3 in amino acids: CASSPWTGGNEKLFF. The CDR3 region has the DNA TGTGCCAGTAGTCCATGGACAGGGGGGAATGAAAAACTGTTTTTT.

The chain carries TRBV9 and TRBJ1-3; no reliable D call. The CDR3 covers 14 residues. The germline V gene encodes CDR1 SGDLS and CDR2 YYNGEE. Trimming pared 0 bases from V and 4 bases from J, leaving 8 bases between. The CDR3 region has the DNA TGTGCCAGCAGCGTAGAAGCGAAGGGAAACACCATATATTTT. This codes for CASSVEAKGNTIYF. The variable domain in full, with the rest retrieved from reference TRBV9 and TRBJ1-3, is DSGVTQTPKHLITATGQRVTLRCSPRSGDLSVYWYQQSLDQGLQFLIQYYNGEERAKGNILERFSAQQFPDLHSELNLSSLELGDSALYFCASSVEAKGNTIYFGEGSWLTVV.

V gene TRBV5-6 combines with J gene TRBJ2-7, with 10 bases fitting TRBD1. The germline V gene encodes CDR1 SGHDT and CDR2 YYEEEE. The CDR3 is made up of 14 amino acids. V lost 0 bases to trimming and J lost 7 bases; unmatched junction nucleotides: 4. CDR3 DNA sequence: TGTGCCAGCAGCTTGGGACAGGGGGCGTGGGAGCAGTACTTC. It yields the protein CASSLGQGAWEQYF.

V and J are TRBV5-1 and TRBJ2-3; 7 nucleotides align to TRBD2. The germline gives CDR1 SGHRS, CDR2 YFSETQ. The CDR3 length is 13 residues. Trimming cost V 2 bases and J 5 bases; bases outside gene matches: 2. The CDR3 sequence: CASSFQRGDTQYF. CDR3 bases: TGCGCCAGCAGCTTTCAGCGGGGAGATACGCAGTATTTT.

The CDR3 region has the DNA TGTGCCAGCAGCAAACAGACTAGCGGGGGGCGACGGCGTTTAGAGACCCAGTACTTC. It yields the protein CASSKQTSGGRRRLETQYF. The rearrangement joins TRBV21-1 to TRBJ2-5; the table's D call, TRBD2, was not checked against the DNA. TRBV21-1 constitutes a pseudogene. The CDR3 contains 19 residues.

In DNA, the CDR3 is TGTGCCAGCAGCTTCCACACGGGAGATACGCAGTATTTT. It is translated as CASSFHTGDTQYF. The chain couples TRBV7-8 to TRBJ2-3; no clear D gene. CDR1 is SGHVS, CDR2 FQNEAQ, per germline. This CDR3 region has 13 residues. Trimming removed 3 bases from V and 5 bases from J, with 9 bases in between. Full variable domain (missing parts from reference TRBV7-8 and TRBJ2-3): GAGVSQSPRYKVAKRGQDVALRCDPISGHVSLFWYQQALGQGPEFLTYFQNEAQLDKSGLPSDRFFAERPEGSVSTLKIQRTQQEDSAVYLCASSFHTGDTQYFGPGTRLTVL.

V gene TRBV30 combines with J gene TRBJ2-3; perhaps TRBD2 as D (7 bases). The ends were cut back, 4 bases at V and 4 bases at J, with 15 bases in the middle. The CDR3 totals 14 residues. Per the germline V gene, CDR1 is GTSNPN and CDR2 is SVGIG (reference sequence). The CDR3: CAWTRGGNADTQYF. The CDR3 DNA sequence: TGTGCCTGGACGAGGGGGGGCAATGCAGATACGCAGTATTTT.

This rearrangement joins TRBV27 to TRBJ2-7; TRBD2 matches 10 bases. This CDR3 region has 14 residues. J lost 5 bases, V lost 3 bases, and 4 bases had no gene match. Germline V gene lookup returns CDR1 MNHEY and CDR2 SMNVEV (reference sequence). The CDR3 loop is CASSLSGRVDEQYF. The CDR3 coding sequence is TGTGCCAGCAGTTTGAGCGGGAGGGTCGACGAGCAGTACTTC.

The CDR3 DNA reads as TGCGCCAGCAGCACGTGGACAGAAAATACTGAAGCTTTCTTT. Translation: CASSTWTENTEAFF. The V gene is TRBV5-1, the J gene TRBJ1-1; a possible D gene is TRBD1 (6 bases). Germline V gene data show CDR1 as SGHRS and CDR2 as YFSETQ. The CDR3 totals 14 residues. Between the trimmed V and J ends, which lost 4 bases and 5 bases, there was a span of 15 bases.

The chain recombines TRBV4-1 with TRBJ2-3; TRBD1 might be the D (6 bases). The germline gives CDR1 MGHRA, CDR2 YSYEKL. The CDR3 totals 16 residues. With 1 base removed from V and 1 base from J, the gap between germline ends came to 12 bases. The CDR3 region has the DNA TGCGCCAGCAGCCAAGGTATAGGGGGTGGCACAGATACGCAGTATTTT. Amino acid sequence: CASSQGIGGGTDTQYF.

This clone was recorded once. The gene calls are TRBV27 and TRBJ1-1, with D unresolved. V was pared by 4 bases and J by 1 base, with 7 bases between. Germline CDR1 is MNHEY and CDR2 is SMNVEV (reference sequence). The CDR3 runs 13 residues. The CDR3 loop reads CASSWGGNTEAFF. The CDR3 nucleotides are TGTGCCAGCAGTTGGGGAGGGAACACTGAAGCTTTCTTT.

V and J are TRBV5-1 and TRBJ1-1; unclear D gene. This CDR3 is 13 amino acids long. Germline V gene data show CDR1 as SGHRS and CDR2 as YFSETQ. Deletions cut 3 bases from V and 1 base from J, with 7 bases between. In DNA, the CDR3 is TGCGCCAGCAGCTCTCTCCCGAACACTGAAGCTTTCTTT. As protein: CASSSLPNTEAFF.

This clone was seen just once. The chain has TRBV4-3 and TRBJ2-5; 8 positions agree with TRBD2. The CDR3 sequence is 16 residues long. CDR1 and CDR2 from the germline V gene are LGHNA and YSLEER. Trimming took 0 bases from V and 0 from J; bases not matched to a gene: 3. CDR3 bases: TGCGCCAGCAGCCAAGAACTAGCGGAATACCAAGAGACCCAGTACTTC. This translates into CASSQELAEYQETQYF.

This clone was seen only once. The rearrangement uses TRBV7-7 and TRBJ1-4; D possibly corresponds to TRBD1 (5 bases). In germline, CDR1 is SSHAT, CDR2 FNYEAQ (reference sequence). The CDR3 is 15 residues long. The V gene lost 5 bases and the J gene lost 2 bases, with 12 bases spanning the gap. The chain's CDR3 is CASSPGSGTNEKLFF. The CDR3 bases are TGTGCCAGCAGCCCAGGGTCTGGGACTAATGAAAAACTGTTTTTT.

The rearrangement links TRBV5-4 to TRBJ2-3, with 15 bases identical to TRBD2. The CDR3 is made up of 20 amino acids. Unmatched junction bases numbered 14, after V lost 3 bases and J lost 3 bases. Germline values: CDR1 SGHNT, CDR2 YYREEE (reference sequence). The CDR3: CASSSRTSGGANRPTDTQYF. In DNA form, the CDR3 reads TGTGCCAGCAGCTCCAGGACTAGCGGGGGGGCCAATCGACCTACAGATACGCAGTATTTT. Combining the CDR3 with reference TRBV5-4 and TRBJ2-3 gives the whole variable domain ETGVTQSPTHLIKTRGQQVTLRCSSQSGHNTVSWYQQALGQGPQFIFQYYREEENGRGNFPPRFSGLQFPNYSSELNVNALELDDSALYLCASSSRTSGGANRPTDTQYFGPGTRLTVL.

This clone was observed once. The chain carries TRBV4-2 and TRBJ1-1; tentative D call: TRBD1 (5 bases). Germline values: CDR1 LGHNA, CDR2 YNFKEQ. CDR3 length: 13 residues. The ends were cut back, 4 bases at V and 1 base at J, with 7 bases in the middle. CDR3 amino acids: CASSRTPNTEAFF. CDR3 bases: TGTGCCAGCAGCCGGACACCGAACACTGAAGCTTTCTTT.

This clone appeared a few times. This rearrangement joins TRBV2 to TRBJ1-6; 7 bases map to TRBD1. The CDR3 sequence is 16 residues long. The ends lost 5 bases at V and 0 bases at J; junction bases unmatched: 4. Germline CDR1 SNHLY, CDR2 FYNNEI. The CDR3 spells CASSRDRSSYNSPLHF. The CDR3, as DNA: TGTGCCAGCAGTCGGGACAGAAGCTCCTATAATTCACCCCTCCACTTT.

The chain is built from TRBV30 and TRBJ2-5, with D perhaps matching TRBD1 (5 bases). This CDR3 has 12 residues. Germline-derived CDR1 and CDR2 are GTSNPN and SVGIG (reference sequence). V lost 5 bases to trimming and J lost 5 bases, with 12 bases between them. DNA for the CDR3: TGTGCCTGGGGTTCAGGGCAGGAGACCCAGTACTTC. It translates to CAWGSGQETQYF. Full variable domain (remainder filled in from reference TRBV30 and TRBJ2-5): SQTIHQWPATLVQPVGSPLSLECTVEGTSNPNLYWYRQAAGRGLQLLFYSVGIGQISSEVPQNLSASRPQDRQFILSSKKLLLSDSGFYLCAWGSGQETQYFGPGTRLLVL.

The rearrangement joins TRBV28 to TRBJ2-7; tentatively, D is TRBD1 (7 bases). V lost 1 base, J lost 6 bases, and 16 bases lay in between. This CDR3 has 15 residues. Germline V gene sequence: CDR1 MDHEN, CDR2 SYDVKM. The CDR3 DNA reads TGTGCCAGCAGTTTATTGCCAGGGGGAGGCGGCGAGCAGTACTTC. Protein: CASSLLPGGGGEQYF.

This clone showed up just once. The chain employs TRBV19 and TRBJ1-5; weak D call: TRBD1 (5 bases). Germline assignment: CDR1 LNHDA and CDR2 SQIVND (reference sequence). The ends were cut back, 6 bases at V and 6 bases at J, with 15 bases in the middle. The CDR3 has 14 amino acids. The CDR3 nucleotides read TGTGCCAGTAGAACCTCAGGGTCCCGTCAGCCCCAGCATTTT. It is translated as CASRTSGSRQPQHF.

The gene calls are TRBV6-1 and TRBJ1-6, with D perhaps matching TRBD1 (5 bases). CDR3 size: 16 residues. The germline V gene encodes CDR1 MNHNS and CDR2 SASEGT. Trimming took off 1 base at V and 10 bases at J, with 17 bases between the two ends. The CDR3: CASSEGRGGFKSPLHF. CDR3 DNA: TGTGCCAGCAGTGAAGGAAGGGGAGGTTTCAAATCACCCCTCCACTTT.

This chain links TRBV28 with TRBJ2-7; tentative D call: TRBD1 (5 bases). The CDR3 extends over 14 amino acids. Trimming took 2 bases from V and 11 from J, leaving 19 bases between them. Germline CDR1 MDHEN, CDR2 SYDVKM. CDR3 DNA: TGTGCCAGCAGTTTAATGGGTCAGGGTAAGGGGAAGTACTTC. The encoded protein is CASSLMGQGKGKYF. The whole variable domain, remainder taken from reference TRBV28 and TRBJ2-7, is DVKVTQSSRYLVKRTGEKVFLECVQDMDHENMFWYRQDPGLGLRLIYFSYDVKMKEKGDIPEGYSVSREKKERFSLILESASTNQTSMYLCASSLMGQGKGKYFGPGTRLTVT.